The 17 T cell receptor beta chains below were found in one sample sequenced in a study of Ad26.COV2.S vaccination and SARS-CoV-2 variants. The assay was immunoSEQ multiplex PCR, and TCRdb's table has in-frame clones only and misses some. Of hundreds of thousands of clones in the sample, 89% are singletons; the top ten hold approximately 2.5%. Treatment meaning: some 20 received Ad26.COV2.S at low or high dose, single or two shots; about 5 received placebo; per-sample allocation not given. Each sample was drawn 63 days after the first injection (of vaccine or placebo). Sample: peripheral blood, taken in a trial of Ad26.COV2.S vaccine versus placebo. Every receptor here comes from a person between 18 and 65 years old who received the Ad26.COV2.S COVID-19 vaccine or a placebo.

The rearrangement uses TRBV2 and TRBJ2-3; 7 bases fit TRBD2. The germline V gene has CDR1 SNHLY and CDR2 FYNNEI. After removal of 6 bases from V and 1 base from J, the junction contained 4 bases not matched to a gene. CDR3 length equals 14 residues. CDR3 in DNA: TGTGCCAGCAGGCCGGGAGGTGGCACAGATACGCAGTATTTT. Translation: CASRPGGGTDTQYF.

CDR3 residues: CAWSARGTGGSPLHF. The CDR3 region has the DNA TGTGCCTGGAGTGCTAGGGGGACAGGTGGATCACCCCTCCACTTT. The gene calls are TRBV30 and TRBJ1-6; 8 bases are shared with TRBD1. Germline CDR1 and CDR2: GTSNPN and SVGIG (reference sequence). With 1 base clipped from V and 10 bases from J, the junction kept 9 bases outside the gene matches. The length of the CDR3 is 15 residues.

The chain joins TRBV5-4 to TRBJ2-7, with D perhaps given as TRBD1 or TRBD2 (5 bases each). The V and J ends lost 0 bases and 5 bases respectively, with 12 bases between them. The V gene's germline CDR1 is SGHNT and CDR2 YYREEE (reference sequence). This CDR3 comprises 14 residues. In DNA form, the CDR3 reads TGTGCCAGCAGCTTGGAGCGGCCGGGACACGAGCAGTACTTC. It translates to CASSLERPGHEQYF.

The V call is TRBV4-3, the J call TRBJ2-2; D ambiguous. Germline CDR1 LGHNA, CDR2 YSLEER. Trimming left V 4 bases short and J 1 base short, with 16 bases between. The CDR3 sequence is 17 residues long. The CDR3 reads CASSRKIPGLNTGELFF. CDR3 nucleotides: TGCGCCAGCAGCCGCAAGATCCCCGGGTTGAACACCGGGGAGCTGTTTTTT.

This clone was recorded once. The same CDR3 also results from other DNA sequences found in this sample. The chain recombines TRBV7-2 with TRBJ2-3; D is ambiguous. The V gene lost 5 bases and the J gene lost 2 bases, with 5 bases spanning the gap. Germline CDR1 is SGHTA and CDR2 is FQGNSA. The CDR3 is 12 amino acids. CDR3 loop: CASSLITDTQYF. The DNA for the CDR3 is TGTGCCAGCAGCCTAATCACAGATACGCAGTATTTT.

This clone is a singleton in its sample. CDR3 coding DNA: TGTGCCAGCAGTGACAGCCCAACCTACGAGCAGTACTTC. Its translation is CASSDSPTYEQYF. J is TRBJ2-7 and V is TRBV2; no clear D. Per the germline V gene, CDR1 is SNHLY and CDR2 is FYNNEI. The CDR3 runs 13 residues. V lost 3 bases and J lost 2, with 8 bases in between.

V is TRBV13 and J is TRBJ2-7, with TRBD1 identical over 7 bases. The CDR3 runs to 17 residues. The germline CDR1 and CDR2 sequences are PRHDT and FYEKMQ (reference sequence). Trimming cost V 3 bases and J 0 bases; bases outside gene matches: 11. The CDR3 sequence: CASSFKTFRDSSYEQYF. CDR3 nucleotide sequence: TGTGCCAGCAGCTTCAAGACCTTTAGGGACAGCTCCTACGAGCAGTACTTC.

This rearrangement joins TRBV10-3 to TRBJ2-1, with TRBD1 identical over 11 bases. V shed 6 bases, J shed 7 bases, and the junction held 5 bases outside the gene matches. The germline V gene has CDR1 ENHRY and CDR2 SYGVKD. The CDR3 is made up of 14 amino acids. The CDR3: CAIRGTGGWNEQFF. In DNA, the CDR3 is TGTGCCATCAGGGGGACAGGGGGTTGGAATGAGCAGTTCTTC.

This clone has a single count. This chain uses TRBV19 with TRBJ1-3; D is possibly TRBD1 (5 bases). Trimming pared 11 bases from V and 1 base from J, leaving 9 bases between. The CDR3 loop spans 12 amino acids. CDR1 LNHDA and CDR2 SQIVND come from the germline V gene (reference sequence). The CDR3: CASRGSGNTIYF. In DNA form, the CDR3 reads TGTGCCTCGAGGGGATCTGGAAACACCATATATTTT.

The chain recombines TRBV11-1 with TRBJ1-2; the D is unclear. This CDR3 contains 13 residues. V lost 5 bases and J lost 4, with 11 bases in between. Germline V gives CDR1 SGHAT, CDR2 FQDESV (reference sequence). The CDR3 here is CASSRREGYGYTF. As DNA, the CDR3 is TGTGCCAGCAGCCGTAGGGAAGGCTATGGCTACACCTTC.

The chain recombines TRBV7-8 with TRBJ2-5, with unresolved D. V was trimmed by 5 bases and J by 2 bases, leaving 18 bases between them. This CDR3 comprises 16 residues. CDR1 SGHVS and CDR2 FQNEAQ come from the germline V gene. DNA for the CDR3: TGTGCCAGCAGCAAGGGTCGGGTCCCGCCTCAAGAGACCCAGTACTTC. It translates to CASSKGRVPPQETQYF.

This clone was counted a single time. The chain recombines TRBV18 with TRBJ1-4, with D uncertain. CDR1 is KGHSH, CDR2 LQKENI, per germline. The V end lost 3 bases, the J end lost 1 base, and 15 bases lay between the germline ends. This CDR3 has 17 amino acids. In DNA, the CDR3 is TGTGCCAGCTCACCGAGACCGATTAGTAAAACTAATGAAAAACTGTTTTTT. It translates to CASSPRPISKTNEKLFF. Using reference TRBV18 and TRBJ1-4 for the parts outside the CDR3, the full variable domain is NAGVMQNPRHLVRRRGQEARLRCSPMKGHSHVYWYRQLPEEGLKFMVYLQKENIIDESGMPKERFSAEFPKEGPSILRIQQVVRGDSAAYFCASSPRPISKTNEKLFFGSGTQLSVL.

This chain connects TRBV9 to TRBJ2-3; 7 nucleotides agree with TRBD2. The CDR3 has 14 amino acids. Germline CDR1 and CDR2: SGDLS and YYNGEE. V shed 7 bases and J 2 bases; nucleotides not matched to a gene: 7. CDR3 sequence (DNA): TGTGCCAGCGCCTCGGGGGGTTACACAGATACGCAGTATTTT. Its protein is CASASGGYTDTQYF.

This sequence joins TRBV5-1 and TRBJ1-3; D gene uncertain. CDR3 size: 13 residues. V lost 2 bases and J lost 7, with 10 bases in between. The V gene's germline CDR1 is SGHRS and CDR2 YFSETQ. The CDR3 coding sequence is TGCGCCAGCAGCTTAGGACTTTCGAACACCATATATTTT. Translation gives CASSLGLSNTIYF.

V usage is TRBV7-3 and J usage is TRBJ2-5; TRBD1 is a possible D gene (6 bases). The CDR3 covers 13 residues. Germline loops: CDR1 SGHTA, CDR2 FQGTGA. V was trimmed by 5 bases and J by 9 bases, leaving 16 bases between them. The CDR3, as DNA: TGTGCCAGCAGCCAGGACAGTTCGGTTGCCCAGTACTTC. This translates into CASSQDSSVAQYF. Together with reference TRBV7-3 and TRBJ2-5, the CDR3 gives the full variable domain: GAGVSQTPSNKVTEKGKYVELRCDPISGHTALYWYRQSLGQGPEFLIYFQGTGAADDSGLPNDRFFAVRPEGSVSTLKIQRTERGDSAVYLCASSQDSSVAQYFGPGTRLLVL.

The gene calls are TRBV5-4 and TRBJ2-5; 9 nucleotides line up with TRBD1. Germline V gene lookup returns CDR1 SGHNT and CDR2 YYREEE (reference sequence). The J segment lost 5 bases and the V segment lost 3 bases, leaving 11 bases of the junction unmatched. This CDR3 spans 16 amino acids. The CDR3 nucleotides read TGTGCCAGCAGCTGGCCGACAGGGGGGCGCGGGGAGACCCAGTACTTC. Its translation is CASSWPTGGRGETQYF.

As DNA, the CDR3 is TGTGCCAGCAGTTACAGTCCCCAGACAGAGTATAGCAATCAGCCCCAGCATTTT. It encodes CASSYSPQTEYSNQPQHF. The rearrangement uses TRBV6-2 or TRBV6-3 and TRBJ1-5; the D gene is possibly TRBD1 (5 bases). The CDR3 loop spans 18 amino acids. Looked up from germline, CDR1 is MNHEY and CDR2 is SVGEGT. The V and J ends lost 2 bases and 0 bases respectively, with 17 bases between them.